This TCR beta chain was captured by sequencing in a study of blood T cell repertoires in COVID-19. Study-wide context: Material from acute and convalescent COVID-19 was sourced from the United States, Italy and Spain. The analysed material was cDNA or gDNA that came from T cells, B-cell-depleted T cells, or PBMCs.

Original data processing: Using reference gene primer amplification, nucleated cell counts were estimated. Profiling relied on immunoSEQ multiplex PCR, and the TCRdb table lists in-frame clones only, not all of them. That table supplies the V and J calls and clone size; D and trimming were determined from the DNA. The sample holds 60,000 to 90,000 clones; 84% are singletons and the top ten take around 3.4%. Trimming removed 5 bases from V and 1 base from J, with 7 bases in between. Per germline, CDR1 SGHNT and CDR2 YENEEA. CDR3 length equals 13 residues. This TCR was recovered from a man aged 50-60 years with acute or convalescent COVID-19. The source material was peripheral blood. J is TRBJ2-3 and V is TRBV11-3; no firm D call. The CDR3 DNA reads TGTGCCAGCAGCCTACCTGGCACAGATACGCAGTATTTT. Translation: CASSLPGTDTQYF.